A single sample gave rise to the 4 T cell receptor beta chains below, sequenced in a study of brain metastases from non-small cell lung cancer. TCRdb keeps only in-frame clones here, not all; method: immunoSEQ multiplex PCR. This repertoire shows over a thousand clones, more than 75% found once; its top ten account for around 12%. Sequenced sample: tumor-adjacent normal tissue. These receptors were taken from a donor at least 40 years old with non-small cell lung cancer.

In this sample, this clone turned up once. The chain joins TRBV10-2 to TRBJ2-5; 8 bases are a match to TRBD1. Germline-derived CDR1 and CDR2 are WSHSY and SAAADI. Unmatched junction bases numbered 11, after V lost 6 bases and J lost 5 bases. This CDR3 spans 15 amino acids. CDR3 residues: CASSSGQGGFETQYF. In nucleotides, the CDR3 is TGCGCCAGCAGCTCCGGACAGGGCGGATTTGAGACCCAGTACTTC.

In this sample, this clone turned up a few times. Other DNA sequences of this sample code for an identical CDR3. CDR3 sequence reads: CASSLAGEGPNNYGYTF. Here the CDR3 DNA reads TGTGCCAGCAGCTTAGCGGGAGAGGGGCCCAATAACTATGGCTACACCTTC. The gene calls are TRBV7-9 and TRBJ1-2, with TRBD1 as a possible D gene (5 bases). Germline V gives CDR1 SEHNR, CDR2 FQNEAQ (reference sequence). CDR3 size: 17 residues. The V gene lost 0 bases and the J gene lost 1 base, with 15 bases spanning the gap.

Remarks on this clone: One junction end disagrees with the germline gene, perhaps due to a read error. The DNA for the CDR3 is TGTACCAGCAGTGAATATAGGGCGAGCACAGATACGCAGTATTTT. Its translation is CTSSEYRASTDTQYF. The chain recombines TRBV25-1 with TRBJ2-3; D gene ambiguous. Germline CDR1 reads MGHDK; CDR2 reads SYGVNS. This CDR3 is 15 amino acids long.

This sequence joins TRBV28 and TRBJ2-3; 8 nucleotides align to TRBD1. Germline V gives CDR1 MDHEN, CDR2 SYDVKM. The V gene end was trimmed by 5 bases and the J gene end by 4 bases; junction bases not matched to a gene: 8. The CDR3 runs to 15 residues. As DNA, the CDR3 is TGTGCCAGCAGTATGGACAGGGTCAGTGCAGATACGCAGTATTTT. Translating it yields CASSMDRVSADTQYF.